The 15 T cell receptor beta chains listed next were all sequenced from one sample in a study of tumor T cells in aggressive B-cell lymphoma. Clones were sequenced by immunoSEQ multiplex PCR, and TCRdb holds only the in-frame ones, with some missing. The repertoire has roughly 9,000 clones, more than 75% of them found once; the top ten carry around 3.5%. Sequencing used tumor tissue. These receptors were taken from an adult with diffuse large B cell lymphoma.

V usage is TRBV6-5 and J usage is TRBJ2-7; 10 bases align to TRBD1. CDR3 size: 15 residues. J lost 3 bases, V lost 0 bases, and 2 bases had no gene match. Per germline, CDR1 MNHEY and CDR2 SVGAGI. The CDR3 coding sequence is TGTGCCAGCAGTTACTCGACAGGGGGCGGCTACGAGCAGTACTTC. Protein product: CASSYSTGGGYEQYF.

This chain's CDR3 is CASSVQNYYGYTF. In DNA form, the CDR3 reads TGTGCCAGCAGTGTTCAGAATTACTATGGCTACACCTTC. The J gene is TRBJ1-2, the V gene TRBV2; D gene unclear. The CDR3 covers 13 residues. V shed 4 bases and J shed 3 bases, with 9 bases lying between them. The germline V gene has CDR1 SNHLY and CDR2 FYNNEI.

The chain joins TRBV9 to TRBJ1-2; TRBD1 agrees at 8 bases. The V gene end was trimmed by 2 bases and the J gene end by 8 bases; junction bases not matched to a gene: 5. The CDR3 spans 13 residues. The germline CDR1 and CDR2 sequences are SGDLS and YYNGEE. The CDR3 DNA reads as TGTGCCAGCAGCGTTTGGACAGGGCGGGGCTACACCTTC. It yields the protein CASSVWTGRGYTF.

V is TRBV18 and J is TRBJ1-1; D not certain. The CDR3 spans 14 residues. The ends were cut back, 5 bases at V and 7 bases at J, with 17 bases in the middle. Per the germline V gene, CDR1 is KGHSH and CDR2 is LQKENI. The CDR3 DNA is TGTGCCAGCTCAACCAGCCGGGAAGGGATTGAAGCTTTCTTT. Amino acid sequence: CASSTSREGIEAFF.

The chain recombines TRBV19 with TRBJ2-1; no firm D call. The germline V gene has CDR1 LNHDA and CDR2 SQIVND (reference sequence). The CDR3 has 16 amino acids. With 4 bases removed from V and 0 bases from J, the gap between germline ends came to 13 bases. The CDR3 is CASSSPLRSSYNEQFF. In nucleotides, the CDR3 is TGTGCCAGTAGTAGCCCCCTCCGGAGCTCCTACAATGAGCAGTTCTTC.

The chain combines TRBV7-2 with TRBJ1-3, with D perhaps TRBD1 (6 bases). Germline V gene lookup returns CDR1 SGHTA and CDR2 FQGNSA. V was clipped by 5 bases and J by 0 bases, with 11 bases between them. This CDR3 has 15 amino acids. The CDR3 DNA is TGTGCCAGCAGCCGCCAAGGGGGCTCTGGAAACACCATATATTTT. It yields the protein CASSRQGGSGNTIYF.

The rearrangement uses TRBV5-1 and TRBJ1-4, with D possibly being TRBD1 (6 bases). This CDR3 is built from 13 residues. V lost 3 bases, J lost 8 bases, and 11 bases lay in between. Per the germline V gene, CDR1 is SGHRS and CDR2 is YFSETQ. The CDR3 nucleotides are TGCGCCAGCAGCTGGACAGCCAGGGAAAAACTGTTTTTT. The encoded protein is CASSWTAREKLFF.

The J gene is TRBJ2-7, the V gene TRBV4-3; 10 bases are shared with TRBD1. The ends lost 2 bases at V and 12 bases at J; junction bases unmatched: 16. The CDR3 runs 16 residues. Per germline, CDR1 LGHNA and CDR2 YSLEER. The CDR3 sequence: CASSQTTPGQGTLPYF. DNA for the CDR3: TGCGCCAGCAGCCAAACTACGCCGGGACAGGGGACCCTTCCGTACTTC.

Remarks on this clone: The same CDR3 arises from other DNA sequences in this sample as well. The chain combines TRBV29-1 with TRBJ2-1; 8 bases match TRBD1. Unmatched junction bases numbered 3, after V lost 3 bases and J lost 5 bases. Germline-derived CDR1 and CDR2 are SQVTM and ANQGSEA. This CDR3 region has 13 residues. The CDR3 region is CSVERTGNNEQFF. In DNA, the CDR3 is TGCAGCGTTGAGAGGACAGGGAACAATGAGCAGTTCTTC.

The chain couples TRBV7-6 to TRBJ2-5; D gene uncertain. Germline CDR1 is SGHVS and CDR2 is FNYEAQ. Trimming removed 1 base at V and 4 bases at J, with 7 bases between. The CDR3 is 13 residues long. The CDR3 spells CASSLEPSETQYF. In DNA form, the CDR3 reads TGTGCCAGCAGCTTAGAGCCATCAGAGACCCAGTACTTC.

The J gene is TRBJ1-2, the V gene TRBV19; a weak D match, TRBD1 (5 bases). Germline CDR1 is LNHDA and CDR2 is SQIVND (reference sequence). The CDR3 runs to 15 residues. Trimming shortened V by 4 bases and J by 4 bases, and 16 bases separated the two germline ends. The CDR3 DNA sequence: TGTGCCAGTAGTACCGGAGACAGCCGCTTCTATGGCTACACCTTC. This gives the protein CASSTGDSRFYGYTF. Together with reference TRBV19 and TRBJ1-2, the CDR3 gives the full variable domain: DGGITQSPKYLFRKEGQNVTLSCEQNLNHDAMYWYRQDPGQGLRLIYYSQIVNDFQKGDIAEGYSVSREKKESFPLTVTSAQKNPTAFYLCASSTGDSRFYGYTFGSGTRLTVV.

V gene TRBV18 combines with J gene TRBJ1-1; possible D gene TRBD1, 6 bases. The CDR3 loop spans 13 amino acids. The V end was cut by 6 bases, the J end by 4 bases, with 12 bases between. In germline, CDR1 is KGHSH, CDR2 LQKENI. The CDR3 loop reads CASSRTEVTEAFF. In DNA, the CDR3 is TGTGCCAGCTCCAGGACAGAGGTCACTGAAGCTTTCTTT.

The genes are TRBV2 and TRBJ1-6; D not resolved. CDR1 and CDR2 from the germline V gene are SNHLY and FYNNEI. The CDR3 has 16 residues. Trimming removed 3 bases from V and 10 bases from J, with 19 bases in between. The CDR3 DNA reads TGTGCCAGCAGTGAGGAGGAATTAGGGTTTGGGTCACCCCTCCACTTT. This sequence encodes CASSEEELGFGSPLHF. The full variable domain, rest sourced from reference TRBV2 and TRBJ1-6, is EPEVTQTPSHQVTQMGQEVILRCVPISNHLYFYWYRQILGQKVEFLVSFYNNEISEKSEIFDDQFSVERPDGSNFTLKIRSTKLEDSAMYFCASSEEELGFGSPLHFGNGTRLTVT.

The chain is built from TRBV7-6 and TRBJ2-1; D remains unclear. Looked up from germline, CDR1 is SGHVS and CDR2 is FNYEAQ. Trimming left V 1 base short and J 0 bases short, with 10 bases between. The CDR3 extends over 16 amino acids. CDR3 protein: CASSLGLFSSYNEQFF. CDR3 DNA sequence: TGTGCCAGCAGCTTAGGTCTGTTCTCCTCCTACAATGAGCAGTTCTTC.

This clone came up once. V is TRBV5-6 and J is TRBJ2-3, with 7 bases aligning to TRBD1. Germline V lookup: CDR1 SGHDT, CDR2 YYEEEE. Trimming removed 4 bases from V and 2 bases from J; junction bases left unmatched: 13. The CDR3 runs 17 residues. The CDR3 loop reads CASSPDRASTLTDTQYF. The CDR3 DNA follows: TGTGCCAGCAGCCCTGACAGGGCATCAACCCTCACAGATACGCAGTATTTT.